These 21 T cell receptor beta chains were all obtained from the same sample, sequenced in a study of T cells in Graves' hyperthyroidism and ophthalmopathy. It was RNA transcripts that yielded the amplified TCR beta CDR3 regions. Initially, a first-round RT-PCR of the TCR CDR3 employed the HTBI primer set. One entry per CDR3 protein, called by TCRdb with MiXCR from the multiplex PCR reads. The repertoire holds a few hundred thousand distinct CDR3 sequences, with under 60% as singletons. Material: peripheral blood or thyroid tissue (not recorded which). The receptors derive from a woman between 18 and 30 years old with Graves' hyperthyroidism.

The rearrangement uses TRBV7-9 and TRBJ2-7, with 7 bases lining up with TRBD1. Germline V gene data show CDR1 as SEHNR and CDR2 as FQNEAQ (reference sequence). V was pared by 1 base and J by 2 bases, with 11 bases of the junction left unmatched. The length of the CDR3 is 17 residues. DNA of the CDR3: TGTGCCAGCAGCTTAGGGCTTACAGGGGATTCAACCTACGAGCAGTACTTC. Amino acid sequence: CASSLGLTGDSTYEQYF.

The chain recombines TRBV29-1 with TRBJ2-7; no definite D call. Germline assignment: CDR1 SQVTM and CDR2 ANQGSEA. CDR3 length equals 11 residues. Trimming cost V 7 bases and J 2 bases, with 9 bases left between them. The chain's CDR3 is CSDSAAYEQYF. CDR3 DNA sequence: TGCAGCGATTCCGCCGCCTACGAGCAGTACTTC.

V is TRBV11-3 and J is TRBJ2-5, with a weak D call TRBD2 (6 bases). V lost 1 base and J 2 bases, leaving 14 bases between the germline ends. Germline loops: CDR1 SGHNT, CDR2 YENEEA. This CDR3 has 16 residues. The CDR3 loop is CASSLVGGLQQETQYF. DNA for the CDR3: TGTGCCAGCAGCTTAGTGGGGGGACTGCAACAAGAGACCCAGTACTTC.

Many counts were recorded for this clonotype. V usage is TRBV19 and J usage is TRBJ1-2; no definite D call. The CDR3 runs to 12 residues. The germline gives CDR1 LNHDA, CDR2 SQIVND (reference sequence). The germline V and J ends were trimmed by 5 bases and 8 bases, with 12 bases remaining between them. Here the CDR3 DNA reads TGTGCCAGTAGTGACGGGTCCGGGGGCTACACCTTC. Its translation: CASSDGSGGYTF. Together with reference TRBV19 and TRBJ1-2, the CDR3 gives the full variable domain: DGGITQSPKYLFRKEGQNVTLSCEQNLNHDAMYWYRQDPGQGLRLIYYSQIVNDFQKGDIAEGYSVSREKKESFPLTVTSAQKNPTAFYLCASSDGSGGYTFGSGTRLTVV.

The chain couples TRBV29-1 to TRBJ1-4; 8 bases fit TRBD1. Germline V gives CDR1 SQVTM, CDR2 ANQGSEA. With V trimmed by 4 bases and J by 6 bases, 7 bases remained unmatched. CDR3 length: 14 amino acids. CDR3: CSVAGGSVHEKLFF. In nucleotides, the CDR3 is TGCAGCGTTGCAGGGGGCAGCGTCCATGAAAAACTGTTTTTT.

The rearrangement uses TRBV2 and TRBJ2-7, with TRBD1 matching 7 bases. This CDR3 has 17 residues. Germline CDR1 and CDR2: SNHLY and FYNNEI. J lost 3 bases, V lost 6 bases, and 17 bases had no gene match. The CDR3 nucleotides are TGTGCCAGCAGCCCCTACAGGGGCCACCCCAGGGACTACGAGCAGTACTTC. It translates to CASSPYRGHPRDYEQYF. Supplemented by reference TRBV2 and TRBJ2-7, the full variable domain reads EPEVTQTPSHQVTQMGQEVILRCVPISNHLYFYWYRQILGQKVEFLVSFYNNEISEKSEIFDDQFSVERPDGSNFTLKIRSTKLEDSAMYFCASSPYRGHPRDYEQYFGPGTRLTVT.

A word on this clonotype: Just one base apart from a much larger clone, this may be a read error. The genes are TRBV6-5 and TRBJ2-7; 12 bases align to TRBD2. Looked up from germline, CDR1 is MNHEY and CDR2 is SVGAGI. V was pared by 2 bases and J by 2 bases, with 1 base of the junction left unmatched. This CDR3 comprises 15 residues. CDR3 protein: CASSYTSGRPYEQYF. The CDR3 DNA is TGTGCCAGCAGTTACACTAGCGGGAGGCCCTACGAGCAGTACTTC.

This clonotype showed up many times. The V gene is TRBV24-1, the J gene TRBJ1-1; D is unclear. CDR3 length equals 13 residues. Trimming pared 9 bases from V and 2 bases from J, leaving 12 bases between. Germline V CDR1 and CDR2: KGHDR, SFDVKD. CDR3 in DNA: TGTGCCACCCGGATGGGCAGAAACACTGAAGCTTTCTTT. This translates into CATRMGRNTEAFF.

In the case of this clonotype: Since a much larger clone is just one base distant, this may be a read error. This chain links TRBV4-2 with TRBJ1-4, with 9 bases identical to TRBD1. Germline-derived CDR1 and CDR2 are LGHNA and YNFKEQ. This CDR3 has 17 amino acids. J gave up 7 bases and V 1 base, and 10 bases lay outside the gene matches. The CDR3 coding sequence is TGTGCCAGCAGCCAAGGTTATTGGGACAGGGCAGGTGAAAAACTGTTTTTT. Protein product: CASSQGYWDRAGEKLFF.

This clonotype occurred many times. V usage is TRBV20-1 and J usage is TRBJ1-1; D unclear. Germline V gene data show CDR1 as DFQATT and CDR2 as SNEGSKA (reference sequence). The CDR3 extends over 11 amino acids. V was clipped by 7 bases and J by 0 bases, with 6 bases between them. This CDR3 reads CSETLNTEAFF. The CDR3 nucleotides are TGCAGTGAAACATTGAACACTGAAGCTTTCTTT.

This clonotype was observed many times. The chain has TRBV7-8 and TRBJ2-5; 10 bases are shared with TRBD2. With 2 bases clipped from V and 4 bases from J, the junction kept 10 bases outside the gene matches. CDR1 is SGHVS and CDR2 is FQNEAQ in the germline V gene. CDR3 length equals 17 residues. The CDR3 loop reads CASSLLGPSGSLETQYF. The CDR3 DNA reads as TGTGCCAGCAGCTTACTGGGGCCTAGCGGGAGCTTAGAGACCCAGTACTTC.

This clonotype appeared a single time. A much larger clone is a single base away; this may be a read error. This rearrangement joins TRBV6-5 to TRBJ2-7; TRBD2 matches 7 bases. Germline-derived CDR1 and CDR2 are MNHEY and SVGAGI. There are 15 residues in the CDR3. Written as DNA, the CDR3 is TGTGCCATCAGTTACGATCACCAGCGGGAAGGCGAGCAGTACTTC. Its translation is CAISYDHQREGEQYF.

The chain employs TRBV6-5 and TRBJ1-5; unclear D gene. The CDR3 has 14 amino acids. Trimming cost V 0 bases and J 3 bases, with 6 bases left between them. Germline V CDR1 and CDR2: MNHEY, SVGAGI. The CDR3 nucleotides read TGTGCCAGCAGTTACTCGTTGTACAATCAGCCCCAGCATTTT. Its translation: CASSYSLYNQPQHF.

Many counts were recorded for this clonotype. The chain carries TRBV11-3 and TRBJ2-2; TRBD1 matches at 9 bases. Trimming removed 5 bases from V and 7 bases from J; junction bases left unmatched: 14. Germline CDR1 and CDR2: SGHNT and YENEEA. The CDR3 length is 17 residues. CDR3 sequence: CASSTRKGQGFSGELFF. The CDR3 nucleotides are TGTGCCAGCAGCACCAGGAAGGGACAGGGTTTCAGCGGGGAGCTGTTTTTT.

Of note for this clonotype: Since a much larger clone is just one base distant, this may be a read error. CDR3 in DNA: TGTGCCAGCAGCTTAGTGGGCGGGGGACCCTATAGCGATCAGCCCCAGCATTTT. It translates to CASSLVGGGPYSDQPQHF. This sequence joins TRBV7-9 and TRBJ1-5; TRBD1 is a possible D gene (5 bases). Germline V gene lookup returns CDR1 SEHNR and CDR2 FQNEAQ (reference sequence). The CDR3 length is 18 residues.

The rearrangement links TRBV5-1 to TRBJ1-1, with D tentatively TRBD1 (6 bases). This CDR3 contains 16 residues. Between the trimmed V and J ends, which lost 4 bases and 2 bases, there was a span of 18 bases. Germline-derived CDR1 and CDR2 are SGHRS and YFSETQ. The CDR3 coding sequence is TGCGCCAGCAGCCCCTGGCTAGCGGGACAAAACACTGAAGCTTTCTTT. It translates to CASSPWLAGQNTEAFF.

This clonotype has a count of ten or more. The chain recombines TRBV10-3 with TRBJ1-5, with 8 bases that match TRBD1. V was clipped by 6 bases and J by 6 bases; unmatched bases: 4. This CDR3 is built from 13 residues. The germline gives CDR1 ENHRY, CDR2 SYGVKD. DNA of the CDR3: TGTGCCATCAGGACAGGGGTCGGTCAGCCCCAGCATTTT. Protein sequence: CAIRTGVGQPQHF.

This clonotype was seen repeatedly, ten times or more. V gene TRBV19 combines with J gene TRBJ1-1; D call uncertain. The CDR3 length is 15 residues. Germline V gene lookup returns CDR1 LNHDA and CDR2 SQIVND (reference sequence). Between the trimmed V and J ends, which lost 1 base and 0 bases, there was a span of 9 bases. For the CDR3, the DNA is TGTGCCAGTAGTATAGGTGCGGCAGTGAACACTGAAGCTTTCTTT. It encodes CASSIGAAVNTEAFF.

This chain links TRBV2 with TRBJ2-2; TRBD2 agrees at 10 bases. The ends lost 6 bases at V and 8 bases at J; junction bases unmatched: 9. CDR1 and CDR2 (germline): SNHLY, FYNNEI. The CDR3 is 15 residues long. The CDR3 DNA reads TGTGCCAGCAGCCAAGGTAGCGGGAGGTCGGGGGAGCTGTTTTTT. Its translation is CASSQGSGRSGELFF.

Regarding this clonotype: Compared with germline, one end of the junction differs, possibly owing to a read error. V is TRBV12-3 or TRBV12-4 and J is TRBJ2-7; 8 bases align to TRBD1. CDR3 length: 14 amino acids. DNA of the CDR3: TGTGCCAGCAGTGCTCGTCAGGGGGCATACGAGCAGCACTTC. This sequence encodes CASSARQGAYEQHF.

This chain joins TRBV29-1 and TRBJ1-4, with D perhaps TRBD1 (5 bases). The V gene's germline CDR1 is SQVTM and CDR2 ANQGSEA. This CDR3 has 12 amino acids. Deletions cut 3 bases from V and 8 bases from J, with 10 bases between. DNA of the CDR3: TGCAGCGTTGATCAGGGTGGAGAAAAACTGTTTTTT. Amino acid sequence: CSVDQGGEKLFF.